This T cell receptor (beta chain) was sequenced in a study of T-cell memory formation after mild COVID-19. Study-level points and caveats: Later expanders leaned CD4+, whereas day 15 to 85 contracting clones were balanced CD4/CD8.

In its sample, this clonotype was seen a few times. Antigen specificity is unknown. Via MiXCR, TCRdb re-called the 5' RACE reads, giving one row per CDR3 protein. The data show hundreds of thousands of distinct CDR3 sequences, roughly 15% seen once. The clonotype originates from a man younger than 30 who had mild COVID-19 (a few samples of this study predate the infection). Cell type and time point are not known. Sequenced material: PBMCs or a T cell subset sorted from them (not recorded which).

CDR3 loop: CASSPLPISGNTIYF. DNA of the CDR3: TGTGCCAGCAGCCCACTACCGATCTCTGGAAACACCATATATTTT. V and J are TRBV5-7 and TRBJ1-3; D gene ambiguous. TRBV5-7 is sorted into the ORF group, with uncertain function. CDR3 length equals 15 residues. The ends were cut back, 4 bases at V and 0 bases at J, with 11 bases in the middle.